The entry below gives a single T cell receptor beta chain sequence along with its context. Its matching antigen is unknown. This CDR3 is 13 amino acids long. The V end was cut by 0 bases, the J end by 10 bases, with 7 bases between. The germline gives CDR1 MGHRA, CDR2 YSYEKL. These data belong to a study of OX40 agonist ivuxolimab in advanced cancers. General observations from the study: Relative to CD4+ cells, CD8+ T cells on average had more expanded clones.

The table came from immunoSEQ multiplex PCR; TCRdb's copy has only in-frame clones and leaves some out. The sample has tens of thousands of clones; 82% are singletons. V and J are TRBV4-1 and TRBJ1-6; D is undetermined. The clonotype comes from an adult with an advanced solid tumor such as melanoma, head and neck, liver or kidney cancer. The sequencing here drew on CD4+ or CD8+ T cells sorted from blood, taken in a trial of the OX40 agonist ivuxolimab. The DNA for the CDR3 is TGCGCCAGCAGCCAAGATTCGGGATCACCCCTCCACTTT. Protein sequence: CASSQDSGSPLHF.